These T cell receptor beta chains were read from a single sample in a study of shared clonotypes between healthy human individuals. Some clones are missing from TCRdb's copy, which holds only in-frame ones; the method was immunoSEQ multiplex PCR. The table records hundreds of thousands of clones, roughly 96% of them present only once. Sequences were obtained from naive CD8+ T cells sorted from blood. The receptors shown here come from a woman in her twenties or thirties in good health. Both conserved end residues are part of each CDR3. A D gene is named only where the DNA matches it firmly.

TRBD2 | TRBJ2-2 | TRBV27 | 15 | CASSWDSGISGELFF
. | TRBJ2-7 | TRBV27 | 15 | CASTPRWSAGYEQYF
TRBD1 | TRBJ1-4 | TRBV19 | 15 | CASRYYDRGGEKLFF
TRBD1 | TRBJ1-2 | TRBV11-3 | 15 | CASRVTGTGAWSYTF
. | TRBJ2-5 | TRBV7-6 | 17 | CASSLALGGAVGLTQYF
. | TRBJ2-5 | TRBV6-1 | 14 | CASSEARRRETQYF
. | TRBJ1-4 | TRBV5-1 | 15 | CASSLTGSTNEKLFF
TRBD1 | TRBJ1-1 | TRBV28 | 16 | CASRSRGFALNTEAFF
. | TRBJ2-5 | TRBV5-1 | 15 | CASRARGGYQETQYF
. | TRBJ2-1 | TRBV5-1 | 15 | CASSFQSNFQYEQFF
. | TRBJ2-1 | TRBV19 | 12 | CATQKSYNEQFF
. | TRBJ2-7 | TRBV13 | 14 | CASSSRDFSYEQYF
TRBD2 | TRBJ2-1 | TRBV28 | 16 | CASSLLAGVPHNEQFF
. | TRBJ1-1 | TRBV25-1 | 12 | CASSGDRGTTFF
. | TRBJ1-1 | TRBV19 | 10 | CASGGTEAFF
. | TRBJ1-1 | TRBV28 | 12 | CASSLGLVEAFF
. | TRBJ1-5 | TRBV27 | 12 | CASRQGGQPQHF
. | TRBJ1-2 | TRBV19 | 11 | CASSPGYGYTF
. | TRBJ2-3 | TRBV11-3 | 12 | CASSLGTDTQYF
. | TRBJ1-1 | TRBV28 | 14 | CASSFNTLGTEAFF
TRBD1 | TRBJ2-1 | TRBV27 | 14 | CASSLRTGSNEQFF
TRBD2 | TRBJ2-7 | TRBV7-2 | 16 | CASSLILAGGPPEQYF
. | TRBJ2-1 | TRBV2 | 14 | CASRDPQTYNEQFF
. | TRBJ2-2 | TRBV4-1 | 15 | CASRTEVGDTGELFF
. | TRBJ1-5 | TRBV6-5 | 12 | CASSYGEGPQHF
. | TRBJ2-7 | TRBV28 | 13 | CARLGLKVGEQYF
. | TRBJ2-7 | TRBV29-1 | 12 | CSGYTSSYEQYF
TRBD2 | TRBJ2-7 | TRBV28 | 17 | CASTYVASGRSSYEQYF
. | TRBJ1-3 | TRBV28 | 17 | CASREGLVSGSGNTIYF
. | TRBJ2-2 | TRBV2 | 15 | CASSPRQGGTGELFF
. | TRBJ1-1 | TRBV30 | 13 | CAWDGGHHTEAFF
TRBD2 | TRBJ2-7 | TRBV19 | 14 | CASSISGSAYEQYF
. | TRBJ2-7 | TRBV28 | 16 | CASSLPGTDPSYEQYF
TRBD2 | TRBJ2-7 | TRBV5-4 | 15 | CASSWTGGVNYEQYF
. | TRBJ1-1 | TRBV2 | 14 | CASSGGATNTEAFF
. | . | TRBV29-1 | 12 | CSVEFEGYEQYF
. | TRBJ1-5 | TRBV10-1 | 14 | CASSPPGRNQPQHF
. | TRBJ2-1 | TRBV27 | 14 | CASTHLKSGKGVIF
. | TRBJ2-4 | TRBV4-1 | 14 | CASSPPLAKNIQYF
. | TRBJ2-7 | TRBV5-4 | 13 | CASSTGTGYEQYF